These T cell receptor beta chains were read from a single sample in a study of CD8 T cells in Susac syndrome. One entry per CDR3 protein, called by TCRdb with MiXCR from the immunoSEQ multiplex PCR reads. The sample holds around 150,000 distinct CDR3 sequences, 85% to 95% seen once. The sequencing sample was made of CD8+ T cells from PBMCs. Every receptor here comes from a human donor in good health. Both conserved end residues are part of each CDR3. D genes are given only for firm matches. Rows may omit the clone size; those that give it use once, few, many or a size class.

TRBD2,-,TRBJ2-3,TRBV13,TGTGCCAGCAGCTTTAGGGCGGGAGACCCTCATGGAGATACGCAGTATTTT,CASSFRAGDPHGDTQYF
-,-,TRBJ2-7,TRBV7-3,TGTGCCAGCAGCAGAACAGGGACCGCGAGGGAGCAGTACTTC,CASSRTGTAREQYF
-,-,TRBJ2-7,TRBV4-3,TGCGCCAGCAGCCAGGCAGGACGGCCATACGAGCAGTACTTC,CASSQAGRPYEQYF
-,-,TRBJ2-1,TRBV7-9,TGTGCCAGCAGCTCCCCGGGGGATGGCTCCTACAATGAGCAGTTCTTC,CASSSPGDGSYNEQFF
-,-,TRBJ2-1,TRBV20-1,TGCAGTGCTAGAGAAGTGTACGGTATAAATGAGCAGTTCTTC,CSAREVYGINEQFF
TRBD1,-,TRBJ2-7,TRBV7-2,TGTGCCAGCAGCTCCCCCTGGTCGACAGGGAACTCCTACGAGCAGTACTTC,CASSSPWSTGNSYEQYF
TRBD2,-,TRBJ2-5,TRBV7-9,TGTGCCAGCAGCTGGAGACTAGCGGAACAAGAGACCCAGTACTTC,CASSWRLAEQETQYF
-,-,TRBJ2-7,TRBV6-5,TGTGCCAGCAGTTACTCAAATGGCGGAGGCTACGAGCAGTACTTC,CASSYSNGGGYEQYF
TRBD1,-,TRBJ1-5,TRBV4-3,TGCGCCAGCAGCCAAGGGACAGGGTTAAATCAGCCCCAGCATTTT,CASSQGTGLNQPQHF
TRBD1,-,TRBJ2-7,TRBV5-1,TGCGCCAGCAGCTTGTTCCCGGGACAGGAATCCTACGAGCAGTACTTC,CASSLFPGQESYEQYF
-,-,TRBJ2-1,TRBV29-1,TGCAGCGTTGTGATTGTAGATGAGCAGTTCTTC,CSVVIVDEQFF
TRBD1,-,TRBJ2-3,TRBV12-3/TRBV12-4,TGTGCCAGCAGTTCGAGGGACAGTCCACTTACTAGCACAGATACGCAGTATTTT,CASSSRDSPLTSTDTQYF
TRBD1,-,TRBJ1-2,TRBV28,TGTGCCAGCAGTTACAGGGGGACGGTCGCCTATGGCTACACCTTC,CASSYRGTVAYGYTF
TRBD2,once,TRBJ2-3,TRBV11-2,TGTGCCAGCAGCTTTGGGCGGGGGGGTCCAGCAGATACGCAGTATTTT,CASSFGRGGPADTQYF
-,-,TRBJ1-2,TRBV3-1,TGTGCCAGCAGCCAAGACGGAAAGGGGCTAAACTATGGCTACACCTTC,CASSQDGKGLNYGYTF
-,-,TRBJ2-2,TRBV28,TGTGCCAGCAGTTTTGGGGATGGTAGCGGGGAGCTGTTTTTT,CASSFGDGSGELFF
-,-,TRBJ1-3,TRBV15,TGTGCCACCAGCCCACCGGGGACCGGGGGAAACACCATATATTTT,CATSPPGTGGNTIYF
TRBD1,-,TRBJ2-7,TRBV29-1,TGCAGCGTCCAGGGGGCGCGGGGCGAGCAGTACTTC,CSVQGARGEQYF
TRBD2,-,TRBJ2-5,TRBV4-2,TGTGCCAGCAGCCAGAGACTAGCGGAAGAGACCCAGTACTTC,CASSQRLAEETQYF
TRBD1,-,TRBJ2-5,TRBV7-9,TGTGCCAGCAGCTCATACCTCGTAGGGGGCGAGACCCAGTACTTC,CASSSYLVGGETQYF
-,-,TRBJ2-7,TRBV24-1,TGTGCCACCAGTGATTCCAACACCTACGAGCAGTACTTC,CATSDSNTYEQYF
TRBD2,once,TRBJ2-5,TRBV11-2,TGTGCCAGCAGCTTAGGAGGACTAGCGGGCGGGGAGACCCAGTACTTC,CASSLGGLAGGETQYF
-,once,TRBJ1-5,TRBV19,TGTGCCACCTTAAATCAGCCCCAGCATTTT,CATLNQPQHF
-,-,TRBJ2-3,TRBV27,TGTGCCAGCGAGGGGGAAGATACGCAGTATTTT,CASEGEDTQYF
-,-,TRBJ2-1,TRBV30,TGTGCCTGGAGTCCCCCGGACCATCAAGAGCAGTTCTTC,CAWSPPDHQEQFF
-,-,TRBJ1-2,TRBV3-1,TGTGCCAGCAGCCACTCTAGGCCCCGGCGGGACTATGGCTACACCTTC,CASSHSRPRRDYGYTF
-,-,TRBJ2-2,TRBV30,TGTGCCTGGATGCGGGGACACATCACCGGGGAGCTGTTTTTT,CAWMRGHITGELFF
-,few,TRBJ2-7,TRBV25-1,TGTGCCAGCAGTGACGGTGACTCCTACGAGCAGTACTTC,CASSDGDSYEQYF
-,-,TRBJ1-4,TRBV7-8,TGTGCCAGCAGCGGACGGACACATGCAACTAATGAAAAACTGTTTTTT,CASSGRTHATNEKLFF
-,-,TRBJ1-2,TRBV2,TGTGCCAGCAGTGAAGTCGGGGAACCGACCAACTATGGCTACACCTTC,CASSEVGEPTNYGYTF
TRBD2,-,TRBJ2-1,TRBV2,TGTGCCAGCAGGACCCCGGGACTAGCGGGAGAGGATGAGCAGTTCTTC,CASRTPGLAGEDEQFF
TRBD2,once,TRBJ2-2,TRBV3-1,TGTGCCAGCAGCCACGGGGGCCTAGCGGGAGGTTTCGGCACCGGGGAGCTGTTTTTT,CASSHGGLAGGFGTGELFF
-,-,TRBJ1-2,TRBV28,TGTGCCAGCGAAAAGGGGTCTTTGGGCTACACCTTC,CASEKGSLGYTF
TRBD2,-,TRBJ2-1,TRBV4-3,TGCGCCAGCAGCCAAGTTCTTCAGCCCGGGAGGACGGTTCAAATCTCCTACAATGAGCAGTTCTTC,CASSQVLQPGRTVQISYNEQFF
-,-,TRBJ2-1,TRBV18,TGTGCCAGCTCACCAGGGACTTACCACAATGAGCAGTTCTTC,CASSPGTYHNEQFF
-,-,TRBJ2-5,TRBV4-3,TGCGCCAGCAGCCAAGATGGAGCGGTCCTTGAGACCCAGTACTTC,CASSQDGAVLETQYF
-,-,TRBJ2-7,TRBV20-1,TGCAGTGCTAGCGCCGACTCTAGCGTCTCCTACGAGCAGTACTTC,CSASADSSVSYEQYF
-,-,TRBJ2-3,TRBV29-1,TGCAGCGTTGTGTGGGGGAAGGATACGCAGTATTTT,CSVVWGKDTQYF
TRBD1,-,TRBJ2-7,TRBV27,TGTGCCACCGGGACAGGGGGCTCCCCTTCCTACGAGCAGTACTTC,CATGTGGSPSYEQYF
-,-,TRBJ2-7,TRBV9,TGTGCCAGCAGCGTAGGAACCGAGCAGTACTTC,CASSVGTEQYF
TRBD2,-,TRBJ2-1,TRBV7-8,TGTGCCAGCAGCTTAGAAGTCCGACTAGCGGGTTACAATGAGCAGTTCTTC,CASSLEVRLAGYNEQFF
TRBD1,-,TRBJ2-1,TRBV2,TGTGCCAGCCTCGGACAGGGAAGAAATGAGCAGTTCTTC,CASLGQGRNEQFF
-,-,TRBJ1-3,TRBV13,TGTGCGGCCGGCTCTGGAAACACCATATATTTT,CAAGSGNTIYF
-,few,TRBJ2-1,TRBV24-1,TGTGCCACCAGTGTTAGCCTCAATGAGCAGTTCTTC,CATSVSLNEQFF
TRBD2,-,TRBJ2-3,TRBV30,TGTGCCTGGAGTGTAATGGGTACTAGCGGAGATACGCAGTATTTT,CAWSVMGTSGDTQYF
-,-,TRBJ2-1,TRBV11-3,TGTGCCAGCAGCTTCCGGGGAAGCAATGAGCAGTTCTTC,CASSFRGSNEQFF
-,once,TRBJ2-5,TRBV6-2/TRBV6-3,TGTGCCAGCAGTTACGGGGACGCCGACGTCAGAGAGACCCAGTACTTC,CASSYGDADVRETQYF
TRBD1,-,TRBJ1-1,TRBV7-9,TGTGCCAGCAGCTTAGTGCTTGGGACAGTGAACACTGAAGCTTTCTTT,CASSLVLGTVNTEAFF
-,-,TRBJ2-1,TRBV10-2,TGCGCCAGCAGTCCGACTAGAATCAATGAGCAGTTCTTC,CASSPTRINEQFF
-,-,TRBJ1-1,TRBV29-1,TGCAGCGCACGGGTCACTGAAGCTTTCTTT,CSARVTEAFF
-,-,TRBJ2-2,TRBV30,TGTGCCTGGAGTGGTCAGAACACCGGGGAGCTGTTTTTT,CAWSGQNTGELFF